Each of the 2 T cell receptor beta chains below was sequenced from the same sample in a study of Ad26.COV2.S vaccination and SARS-CoV-2 variants. Measured with immunoSEQ multiplex PCR; TCRdb has only the in-frame clones, and not every one. The sample lists some 390,000 clones; around 85% were seen once. As to treatment: around 19 received Ad26.COV2.S at low or high dose, single or two shots; roughly five received placebo; per-sample allocation not given. After the first vaccine or placebo injection, samples were drawn on day 63. Source: peripheral blood, taken in a trial of Ad26.COV2.S vaccine versus placebo. The receptors shown here come from a person aged 18-65 years who received the Ad26.COV2.S COVID-19 vaccine or a placebo.

The V call is TRBV10-2, the J call TRBJ1-5, with a weak D call TRBD1 (6 bases). Germline lookup yields CDR1 WSHSY and CDR2 SAAADI. The CDR3 length is 15 residues. V lost 4 bases, J lost 0 bases, and 10 bases lay in between. CDR3 loop: CASSVTGPSNQPQHF. The CDR3 DNA reads TGCGCCAGCAGTGTGACAGGACCTAGCAATCAGCCCCAGCATTTT.

The CDR3 DNA reads as TGCGCCAGCAGCTTGGACGACAGGGGATCACCCCTCCACTTT. Protein product: CASSLDDRGSPLHF. The gene calls are TRBV5-1 and TRBJ1-6, with 8 bases fitting TRBD1. This CDR3 region has 14 residues. Germline V gene data show CDR1 as SGHRS and CDR2 as YFSETQ. V dropped 0 bases and J dropped 10; count of bases not matched to a gene: 3. The full variable domain, completed using reference TRBV5-1 and TRBJ1-6, is KAGVTQTPRYLIKTRGQQVTLSCSPISGHRSVSWYQQTPGQGLQFLFEYFSETQRNKGNFPGRFSGRQFSNSRSEMNVSTLELGDSALYLCASSLDDRGSPLHFGNGTRLTVT.